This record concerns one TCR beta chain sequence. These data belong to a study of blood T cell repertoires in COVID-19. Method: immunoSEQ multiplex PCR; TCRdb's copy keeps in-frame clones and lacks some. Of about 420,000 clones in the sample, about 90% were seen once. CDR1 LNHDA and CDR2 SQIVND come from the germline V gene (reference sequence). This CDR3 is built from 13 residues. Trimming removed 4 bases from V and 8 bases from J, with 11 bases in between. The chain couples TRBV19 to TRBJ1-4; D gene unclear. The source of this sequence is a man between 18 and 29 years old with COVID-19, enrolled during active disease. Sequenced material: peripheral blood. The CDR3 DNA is TGTGCCAGTAGTACGGGGTCGGGCGAAAAACTGTTTTTT. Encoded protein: CASSTGSGEKLFF.